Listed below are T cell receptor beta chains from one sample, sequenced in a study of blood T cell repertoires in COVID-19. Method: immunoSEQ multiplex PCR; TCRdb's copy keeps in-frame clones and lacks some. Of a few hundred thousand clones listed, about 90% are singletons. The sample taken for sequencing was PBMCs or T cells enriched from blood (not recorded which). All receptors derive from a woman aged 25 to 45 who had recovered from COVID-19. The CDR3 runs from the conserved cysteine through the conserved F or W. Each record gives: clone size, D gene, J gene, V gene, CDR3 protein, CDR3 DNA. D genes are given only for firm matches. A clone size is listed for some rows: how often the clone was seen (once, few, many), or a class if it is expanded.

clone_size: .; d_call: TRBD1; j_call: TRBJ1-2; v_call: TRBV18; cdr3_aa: CASSPSNRGLSYGYTF; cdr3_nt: TGTGCCAGCTCACCGTCAAACAGGGGGCTGAGCTATGGCTACACCTTC
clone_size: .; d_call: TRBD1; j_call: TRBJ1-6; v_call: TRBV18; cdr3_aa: CASSDRGSSYNSPLHF; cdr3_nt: TGTGCCAGCTCCGACAGGGGGAGCTCCTATAATTCACCCCTCCACTTT
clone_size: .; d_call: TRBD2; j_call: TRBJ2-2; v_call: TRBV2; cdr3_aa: CASRGPGGGELFF; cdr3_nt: TGTGCCAGCAGGGGCCCGGGAGGCGGGGAGCTGTTTTTT
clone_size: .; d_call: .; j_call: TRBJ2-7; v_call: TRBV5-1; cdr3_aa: CASSLASPYEQYF; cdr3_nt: TGCGCCAGCAGCTTGGCCTCTCCTTACGAGCAGTACTTC
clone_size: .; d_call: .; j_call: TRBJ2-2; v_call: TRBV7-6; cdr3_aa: CASSLGTTKTGELFF; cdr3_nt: TGTGCCAGCAGCTTGGGGACAACGAAAACCGGGGAGCTGTTTTTT
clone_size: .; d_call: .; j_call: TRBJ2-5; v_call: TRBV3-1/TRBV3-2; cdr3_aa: CASSRGGGESETQYF; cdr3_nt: TGTGCCAGCTCCCGGGGAGGCGGGGAGTCAGAGACCCAGTACTTC
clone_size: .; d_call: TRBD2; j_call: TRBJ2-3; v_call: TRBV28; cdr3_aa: CASSLAASGSTDTQYF; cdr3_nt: TGTGCCAGCAGTTTAGCGGCTAGCGGAAGCACAGATACGCAGTATTTT
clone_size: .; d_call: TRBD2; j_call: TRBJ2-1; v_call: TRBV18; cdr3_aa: CASSPPGLADIYNEQFF; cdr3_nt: TGTGCCAGCTCACCACCGGGACTAGCGGACATCTACAATGAGCAGTTCTTC
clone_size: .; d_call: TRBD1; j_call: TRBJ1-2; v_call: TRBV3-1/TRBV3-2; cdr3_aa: CASSQGRTGVAHNYGYTF; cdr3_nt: TGTGCCAGCAGCCAAGGAAGGACAGGGGTAGCACACAACTATGGCTACACCTTC
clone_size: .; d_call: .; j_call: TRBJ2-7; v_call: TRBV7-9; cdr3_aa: CASSYQGEVYEQYF; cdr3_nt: TGTGCCAGCAGCTATCAGGGCGAGGTTTACGAGCAGTACTTC
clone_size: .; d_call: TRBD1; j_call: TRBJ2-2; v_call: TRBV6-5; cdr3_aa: CASSNPGTATGELFF; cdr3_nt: TGTGCCAGCAGTAATCCGGGGACAGCCACCGGGGAGCTGTTTTTT
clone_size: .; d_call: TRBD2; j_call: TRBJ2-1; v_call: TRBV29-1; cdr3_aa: CSVDASGSSYNEQFF; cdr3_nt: TGCAGCGTTGACGCTAGCGGGAGCTCCTACAATGAGCAGTTCTTC
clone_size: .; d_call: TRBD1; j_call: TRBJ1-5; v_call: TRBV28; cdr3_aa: CASSSQYRGSNQPQHF; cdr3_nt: TGTGCCAGCAGTTCACAATACAGGGGTAGCAATCAGCCCCAGCATTTT
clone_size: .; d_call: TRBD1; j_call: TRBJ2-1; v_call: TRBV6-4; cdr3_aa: CASSSRQGNEQFF; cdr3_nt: TGTGCCAGCAGTTCGCGACAGGGCAATGAGCAGTTCTTC
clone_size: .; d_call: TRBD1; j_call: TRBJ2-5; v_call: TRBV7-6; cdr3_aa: CASSSITDRGRETQYF; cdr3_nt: TGTGCCAGCAGCTCCATCACGGACAGGGGTCGGGAGACCCAGTACTTC
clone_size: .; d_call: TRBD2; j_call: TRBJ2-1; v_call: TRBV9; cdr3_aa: CASSVGGLAGGEQFF; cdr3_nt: TGTGCCAGCAGCGTAGGGGGACTAGCGGGAGGTGAGCAGTTCTTC
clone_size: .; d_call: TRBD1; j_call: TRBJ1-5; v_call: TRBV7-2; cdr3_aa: CASSLVYRGGIQPQHF; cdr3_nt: TGTGCCAGCAGCTTAGTGTATAGAGGGGGCATTCAGCCCCAGCATTTT
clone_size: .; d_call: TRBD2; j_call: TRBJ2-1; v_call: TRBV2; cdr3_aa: CASTPGLAEFNEQFF; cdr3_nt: TGTGCCAGCACTCCGGGACTAGCGGAGTTTAATGAGCAGTTCTTC
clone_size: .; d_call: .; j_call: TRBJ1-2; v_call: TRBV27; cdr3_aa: CASRPNSANYGYTF; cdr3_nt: TGTGCCAGCAGGCCAAACAGTGCCAACTATGGCTACACCTTC
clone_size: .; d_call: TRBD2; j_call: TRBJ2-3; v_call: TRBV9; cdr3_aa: CASSFLGGTSTDTQYF; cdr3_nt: TGTGCCAGCAGCTTCTTGGGGGGGACTAGCACAGATACGCAGTATTTT
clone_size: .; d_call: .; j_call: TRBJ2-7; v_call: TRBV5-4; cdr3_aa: CASSYMGPKGEQYF; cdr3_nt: TGTGCCAGCAGCTACATGGGCCCAAAGGGGGAGCAGTACTTC
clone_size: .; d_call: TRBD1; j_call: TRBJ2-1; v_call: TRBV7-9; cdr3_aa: CASSLRDSYNEQFF; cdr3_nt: TGTGCCAGCAGCTTAAGGGACAGTTACAATGAGCAGTTCTTC
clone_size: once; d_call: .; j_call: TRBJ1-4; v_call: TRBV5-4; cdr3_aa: CASSLAEGANEKLFF; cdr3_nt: TGTGCCAGCAGCTTGGCCGAGGGGGCTAATGAAAAACTGTTTTTT
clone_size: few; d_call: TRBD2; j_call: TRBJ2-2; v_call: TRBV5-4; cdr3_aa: CASSLTSAGELFF; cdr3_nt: TGTGCCAGCAGCTTAACTAGCGCTGGGGAGCTGTTTTTT
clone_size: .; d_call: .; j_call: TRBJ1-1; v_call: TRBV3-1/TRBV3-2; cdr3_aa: CASSQSGGTLDTEAFF; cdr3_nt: TGTGCCAGCAGCCAATCGGGGGGAACCTTGGACACTGAAGCTTTCTTT
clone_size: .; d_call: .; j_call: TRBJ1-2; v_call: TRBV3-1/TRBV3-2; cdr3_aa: CASSQEGAGNGYTF; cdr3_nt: TGTGCCAGCAGCCAAGAAGGGGCAGGGAATGGCTACACCTTC
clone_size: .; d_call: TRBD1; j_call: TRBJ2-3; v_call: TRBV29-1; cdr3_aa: CSARQGNPTDTQYF; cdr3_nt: TGCAGCGCCAGACAGGGCAATCCCACAGATACGCAGTATTTT
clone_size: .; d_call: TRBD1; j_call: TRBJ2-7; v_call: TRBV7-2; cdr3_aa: CASSYQTGGNEQYF; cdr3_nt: TGTGCCAGCAGCTACCAGACAGGGGGCAACGAGCAGTACTTC
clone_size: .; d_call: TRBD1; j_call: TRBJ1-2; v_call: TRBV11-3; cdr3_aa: CASSPGGDGYGYTF; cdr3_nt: TGTGCCAGCAGCCCAGGGGGCGATGGTTATGGCTACACCTTC
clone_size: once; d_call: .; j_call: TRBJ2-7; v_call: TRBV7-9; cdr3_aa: CASSLVSRYEQYF; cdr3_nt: TGTGCCAGCAGCTTAGTCTCCCGCTACGAGCAGTACTTC
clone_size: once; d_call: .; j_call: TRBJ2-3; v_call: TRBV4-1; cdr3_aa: CASSQEASRPSTDTQYF; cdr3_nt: TGCGCCAGCAGCCAAGAGGCTAGCAGACCTAGCACAGATACGCAGTATTTT
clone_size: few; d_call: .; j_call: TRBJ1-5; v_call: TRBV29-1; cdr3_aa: CSVLSGRNQPQHF; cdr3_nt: TGCAGCGTTCTATCGGGTCGCAATCAGCCCCAGCATTTT
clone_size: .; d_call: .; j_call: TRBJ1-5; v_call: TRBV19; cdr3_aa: CASSPGQTSNQPQHF; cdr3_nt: TGTGCCAGTAGTCCTGGACAGACAAGCAATCAGCCCCAGCATTTT
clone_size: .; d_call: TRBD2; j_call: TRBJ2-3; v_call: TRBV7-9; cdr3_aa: CASSLSITSGPTDTQYF; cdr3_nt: TGTGCCAGCAGCTTATCAATAACTAGCGGGCCCACAGATACGCAGTATTTT
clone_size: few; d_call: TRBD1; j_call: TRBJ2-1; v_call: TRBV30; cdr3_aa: CAQSPPGQGNGEQFF; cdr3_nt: TGTGCACAAAGCCCCCCCGGACAGGGTAATGGTGAGCAGTTCTTC
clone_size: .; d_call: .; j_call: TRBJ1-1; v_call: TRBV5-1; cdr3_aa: CASSLAGRLEAFF; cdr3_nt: TGCGCCAGCAGCTTGGCCGGCAGACTTGAAGCTTTCTTT
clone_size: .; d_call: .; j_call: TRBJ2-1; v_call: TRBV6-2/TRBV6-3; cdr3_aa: CASSFPLADSYNEQFF; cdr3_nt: TGTGCCAGCAGTTTCCCCCTAGCCGACTCCTACAATGAGCAGTTCTTC
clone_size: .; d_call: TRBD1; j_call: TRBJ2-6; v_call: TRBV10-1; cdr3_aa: CASSPGTGGTGANVLTF; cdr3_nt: TGCGCCAGCAGTCCCGGGACAGGGGGCACTGGGGCCAACGTCCTGACTTTC
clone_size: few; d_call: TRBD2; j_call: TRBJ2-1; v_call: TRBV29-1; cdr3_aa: CSAQTQRGYNEQFF; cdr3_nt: TGCAGCGCTCAAACCCAGCGGGGGTACAATGAGCAGTTCTTC
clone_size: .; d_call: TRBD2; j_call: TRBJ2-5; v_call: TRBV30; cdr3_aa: CAWSVLAGIQETQYF; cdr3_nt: TGTGCCTGGAGTGTACTAGCGGGGATCCAAGAGACCCAGTACTTC
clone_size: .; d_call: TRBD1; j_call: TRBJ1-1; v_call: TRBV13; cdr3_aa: CASSSTRTGRTEAFF; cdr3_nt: TGTGCCAGCAGCTCAACCCGGACAGGGAGGACTGAAGCTTTCTTT
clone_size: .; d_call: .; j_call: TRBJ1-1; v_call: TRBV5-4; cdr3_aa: CASSLLETMNTEAFF; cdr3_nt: TGTGCCAGCAGCTTACTAGAGACTATGAACACTGAAGCTTTCTTT